The clone carrying this TCR beta chain was observed many times. Antigen: not known. The entry originates in a study of T cell repertoires in cytomegalovirus infection. Study-wide points: Summed frequency of public TCR beta families distinguished CMV carriers with the relevant HLA. It was HLA-C-restricted CMV-specific TCR beta clonotypes that dominated the response ex vivo.

A single record per CDR3 protein comes from TCRdb applying MiXCR to the reads. The data show under 150,000 distinct CDR3 sequences, with approximately 8.8% seen just once and around 9.1% held by the top ten. Looked up from germline, CDR1 is SGHTA and CDR2 is FQGNSA. The CDR3 runs 20 residues. V trimming: 5 bases; J trimming: 4 bases; junction bases outside the gene matches: 11. Sequenced material: PBMCs. The sequence was collected from a human donor in good health (CMV status not recorded). Some clones in this sample may be carry-over from other donors' samples. The chain employs TRBV7-2 and TRBJ2-6, with TRBD2 identical over 16 bases. The CDR3 protein is CASSKLGLAGGTGGANVLTF. CDR3 nucleotide sequence: TGTGCCAGCAGCAAACTGGGACTAGCGGGGGGGACTGGCGGGGCCAACGTCCTGACTTTC.